The rows below give T cell receptor beta chains drawn from one sample of a study of cytomegalovirus exposure and HLA in healthy donors. Some clones are missing from TCRdb's copy, which holds only in-frame ones; the method was immunoSEQ multiplex PCR. The data hold fewer than 200,000 clones, with more than 70% observed a single time. Source material: PBMCs. The receptor source for this set is a man aged 35-49 years in good health and CMV-seropositive. Each CDR3 is given with its conserved first and last residue. The D gene is left open where the match is weak. Part of the rows lack a size; the others show once, few, many or a class for expanded clones.

j_call d_call clone_size v_call cdr3_nt cdr3_aa
TRBJ1-4 TRBD1 NA TRBV27 TGTGCCAGCAGCGAGTACAGGGGGTTGAATGAAAAACTGTTTTTT CASSEYRGLNEKLFF
TRBJ1-1 NA NA TRBV11-2 TGTGCCAGCAGCCCCCTGTGGGGCGCGGGAGCTGAAGCTTTCTTT CASSPLWGAGAEAFF
TRBJ1-3 NA NA TRBV28 TGTGCCAGCAGTTCCCCTGGTGCGGGAGAAGGAAACACCATATATTTT CASSSPGAGEGNTIYF
TRBJ2-7 NA NA TRBV7-2 TGTGCCAGCAGCCCAAGGCAGGCAGCTCCCTCCTACGAGCAGTACTTC CASSPRQAAPSYEQYF
TRBJ1-2 NA NA TRBV5-6 TGTGCCAGCAGCTCCACAGGGTTGTACTATGGCTACACCTTC CASSSTGLYYGYTF
TRBJ2-2 TRBD2 NA TRBV10-3 TGTGCCATCCGGGGACTAGCGGGAGCGGCCGGGGAGCTGTTTTTT CAIRGLAGAAGELFF
TRBJ2-1 NA NA TRBV5-4 TGTGCCAGCAGTCCCGGACTCTCGCTCGGGGAGCAGTTCTTC CASSPGLSLGEQFF
TRBJ2-3 TRBD1 few TRBV6-6 TGTGCCAGCAGGGGACAGAGCACAGATACGCAGTATTTT CASRGQSTDTQYF
TRBJ1-1 NA NA TRBV5-1 TGCGCCAGCAGCTTGGGGTTGGTCGGCGGGAGCACTGAAGCTTTCTTT CASSLGLVGGSTEAFF
TRBJ2-1 NA NA TRBV11-1 TGTGCCAGCAGGAGCGGCTACAATGAGCAGTTCTTC CASRSGYNEQFF
TRBJ2-3 NA NA TRBV9 TGTGCCAGCAGCACTAAGCGGGCTGAATCTAGCACAGATACGCAGTATTTT CASSTKRAESSTDTQYF
TRBJ1-1 TRBD1 NA TRBV5-1 TGCGCCAGCAGCTTAGATAGGGGGCGGGGAAATGAAGCTTTCTTT CASSLDRGRGNEAFF
TRBJ1-1 NA NA TRBV27 TGTGCCAGCAGTTTAAGGTCTTTTGACAGGAACACTGAAGCTTTCTTT CASSLRSFDRNTEAFF
TRBJ2-2 NA few TRBV19 TGTGCGAGTCTTCTTAGAGAGGGCACCGGGGAGCTGTTTTTT CASLLREGTGELFF
TRBJ2-1 NA NA TRBV11-2 TGTGCCAGCATGTCTCCGACATCCTACAATGAGCAGTTCTTC CASMSPTSYNEQFF
TRBJ2-3 NA NA TRBV7-2 TGTGCCAGCAGCTTAGCTACTAGTCGAGATACGCAGTATTTT CASSLATSRDTQYF
TRBJ1-5 NA once TRBV7-8 TGTGCCAGCAGCTTAGGGGCAGCATATAGCAATCAGCCCCAGCATTTT CASSLGAAYSNQPQHF
TRBJ2-7 TRBD2 NA TRBV5-6 TGTGCCAGCAGGGACACTAGCGGCTACGAGCAGTACTTC CASRDTSGYEQYF
TRBJ2-5 NA NA TRBV23-1 TGCGCCAGCAGTCAATCGGGTACAGAAGAGACCCAGTACTTC CASSQSGTEETQYF
TRBJ2-7 NA NA TRBV28 TGTGCCAGCAGTTTATCCGGGTCTCTTTCAGGGGAGCAGTACTTC CASSLSGSLSGEQYF
TRBJ2-7 TRBD2 NA TRBV5-1 TGCGCCAGCAGCTTGGGACTAGCGGGAGGAGATGAGCAGTACTTC CASSLGLAGGDEQYF
TRBJ2-1 TRBD1 NA TRBV5-1 TGCGCCAGCAGCCGACAGGGGGGTAGGGATGAGCAGTTCTTC CASSRQGGRDEQFF
TRBJ1-2 NA once TRBV7-6 TGTGCCAGCAGCTTAGGACCGGGAGGGGGTTATGGCTACACCTTC CASSLGPGGGYGYTF
TRBJ2-3 TRBD2 NA TRBV27 TGTGCCAGCAGTAGGGGACTAGCGGGGATTAGCACAGATACGCAGTATTTT CASSRGLAGISTDTQYF
TRBJ2-5 TRBD1 NA TRBV2 TGTGCCAGCAGCCGGGACAGGGCATCGTGGGGAGAGACCCAGTACTTC CASSRDRASWGETQYF
TRBJ2-7 NA NA TRBV7-2 TGTGCCAGCAGCTTCGGTAGCGGACTTTACGAGCAGTACTTC CASSFGSGLYEQYF